This T cell receptor (beta chain) stems from a study of blood T cell repertoires in COVID-19. Study at large: PBMCs, B-cell-depleted T cells, or T cells provided the cDNA or gDNA that made up the material.

Methods used by the authors: Amplification from reference gene primers served as the basis for estimated nucleated cell counts. TCRdb's table, derived via immunoSEQ multiplex PCR, lists solely in-frame clones and lacks some. V and J calls and clone size follow that table, whereas D and trimming were derived from the DNA. The repertoire includes approximately 220,000 clones, roughly 85% of them detected once, and around a sixth sits in the top ten. V lost 4 bases and J lost 6; bases outside the gene matches: 5. Germline V gene lookup returns CDR1 LGHDT and CDR2 YNNKEL (reference sequence). CDR3 length equals 13 residues. Clinical history reported by participants formed the basis on which cohorts were assigned.

The material sequenced was PBMCs or T cells enriched from blood (not recorded which). This sequence joins TRBV3-1 (or the pseudogene TRBV3-2) and TRBJ2-7; 8 nucleotides align to TRBD1. The sequence was collected from a man aged 35 to 55 who had recovered from COVID-19. The CDR3 DNA follows: TGTGCCAGCAGCCTTCAGGGGGCGGGCGAGCAGTACTTC. Translation: CASSLQGAGEQYF.